The subject of this entry is one T cell receptor beta chain. Antigen specificity is unknown. Per the germline V gene, CDR1 is GTSNPN and CDR2 is SVGIG (reference sequence). The CDR3 has 16 amino acids. The trim removed 0 bases at V and 0 bases at J, leaving 8 bases unmatched. Lesional scalp tissue (obtained by punch biopsy) and peripheral blood were collected from alopecia areata patients. This specimen comes from a study of CD8+ T cells in alopecia areata. Study information: The drug, tofacitinib, lasted 6 to 18 months, followed by 6 months off drug. Study-level points and caveats: Alphabeta T cells residing in normal skin are also sequenced in scalp samples. Patients shared TCRs less clearly than mice did, possibly for HLA-related reasons.

RNA extraction and reverse transcription yielded cDNA as sequencing template. TCRdb's copy holds only in-frame clones and misses some; the assay was immunoSEQ multiplex PCR. The sample shows fewer than 150,000 clones, about two fifths of them seen only once. The sample comprised CD4+ T cells sorted from blood. The TCR sequence derives from a human donor with alopecia areata. The J gene is TRBJ2-7, the V gene TRBV30; 7 bases line up with TRBD2. The CDR3 spells CAWSVFGGGISYEQYF. The CDR3 coding sequence is TGTGCCTGGAGTGTCTTCGGGGGAGGGATCTCCTACGAGCAGTACTTC.